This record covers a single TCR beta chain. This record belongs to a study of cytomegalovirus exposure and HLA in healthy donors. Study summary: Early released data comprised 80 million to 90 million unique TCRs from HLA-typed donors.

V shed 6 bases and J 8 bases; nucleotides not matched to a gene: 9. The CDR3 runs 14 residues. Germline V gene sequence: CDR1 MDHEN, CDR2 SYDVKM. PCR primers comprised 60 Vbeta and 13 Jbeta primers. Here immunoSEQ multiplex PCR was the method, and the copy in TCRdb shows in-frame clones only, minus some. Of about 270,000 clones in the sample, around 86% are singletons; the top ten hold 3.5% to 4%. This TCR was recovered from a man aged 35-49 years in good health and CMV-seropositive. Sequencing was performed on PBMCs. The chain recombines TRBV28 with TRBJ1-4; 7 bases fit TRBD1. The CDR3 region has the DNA TGTGCCAGCAGCCCAGGGGGGCTGGGGGAAAAACTGTTTTTT. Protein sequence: CASSPGGLGEKLFF.